Listed here are 26 T cell receptor beta chains from one sample, sequenced in a study of OX40 agonist ivuxolimab in advanced cancers. Libraries were prepared by immunoSEQ multiplex PCR; TCRdb keeps only in-frame clonotypes and omits some of them. The repertoire holds 30,000 to 40,000 clones, with approximately 90% as singletons. The starting material was CD4+ or CD8+ T cells sorted from blood, obtained in a trial of the OX40 agonist ivuxolimab. The receptor set was obtained from an adult with an advanced solid tumor such as melanoma, head and neck, liver or kidney cancer.

The chain couples TRBV9 to TRBJ2-7; 8 bases match TRBD2. Germline CDR1 SGDLS, CDR2 YYNGEE. The CDR3 is 14 residues long. Losses at the gene ends were 2 bases for V and 5 bases for J; bases not matched to a gene: 6. The CDR3 region is CASSVDYGGDEQYF. CDR3 coding DNA: TGTGCCAGCAGCGTCGACTACGGGGGGGACGAGCAGTACTTC.

The chain employs TRBV6-1 and TRBJ1-1; the match to TRBD1 covers 8 bases. V lost 6 bases, J lost 6 bases, and 3 bases stayed unmatched. This CDR3 spans 12 amino acids. Germline V gene data show CDR1 as MNHNS and CDR2 as SASEGT. The CDR3 nucleotides read TGTGCCAGCAGCCAACAGGGGGCTGAAGCTTTCTTT. Amino acids: CASSQQGAEAFF.

The chain recombines TRBV5-8 with TRBJ2-5; 7 nucleotides agree with TRBD1. Trimming removed 4 bases from V and 1 base from J; junction bases left unmatched: 4. Germline V gene lookup returns CDR1 SGHTS and CDR2 YDEGEE. The CDR3 totals 14 residues. CDR3 sequence: CASSPWDSQETQYF. The CDR3 DNA reads as TGTGCCAGCAGCCCGTGGGACAGCCAAGAGACCCAGTACTTC.

The chain is built from TRBV19 and TRBJ1-1; tentative D call: TRBD1 (5 bases). The CDR3 extends over 15 amino acids. V was trimmed by 5 bases and J by 2 bases, leaving 15 bases between them. Germline CDR1 reads LNHDA; CDR2 reads SQIVND (reference sequence). CDR3 region: CASSPWGDANTEAFF. CDR3 DNA sequence: TGTGCCAGTAGTCCCTGGGGGGATGCCAACACTGAAGCTTTCTTT.

V is TRBV5-1 and J is TRBJ2-1; 8 positions match TRBD1. The ends lost 2 bases at V and 7 bases at J; junction bases unmatched: 17. This CDR3 has 18 residues. In germline, CDR1 is SGHRS, CDR2 YFSETQ. CDR3 bases: TGCGCCAGCAGCTTCAGGGGACAGGTCCCTTCCCGGCCAAATGAGCAGTTCTTC. It specifies CASSFRGQVPSRPNEQFF. Using reference TRBV5-1 and TRBJ2-1 for the parts outside the CDR3, the full variable domain is KAGVTQTPRYLIKTRGQQVTLSCSPISGHRSVSWYQQTPGQGLQFLFEYFSETQRNKGNFPGRFSGRQFSNSRSEMNVSTLELGDSALYLCASSFRGQVPSRPNEQFFGPGTRLTVL.

This clone showed up just a few times. Other DNA sequences from this sample encode an identical CDR3 as well. The chain links TRBV4-1 to TRBJ1-1; TRBD1 agrees at 7 bases. CDR3 length: 15 amino acids. V trimming: 0 bases; J trimming: 3 bases; junction bases outside the gene matches: 4. CDR1 MGHRA and CDR2 YSYEKL come from the germline V gene. The CDR3 bases are TGCGCCAGCAGCCAAGAAGTAACAGGGGACACTGAAGCTTTCTTT. It codes for CASSQEVTGDTEAFF.

This rearrangement joins TRBV28 to TRBJ2-3, with D unclear. V lost 6 bases, J lost 7 bases, and 14 bases lay in between. CDR1 MDHEN and CDR2 SYDVKM come from the germline V gene. This CDR3 spans 13 amino acids. The CDR3 nucleotides read TGTGCCAGCAGAGCCTCGGACGATCATACGCAGTATTTT. Translating it yields CASRASDDHTQYF. The full variable domain, rest sourced from reference TRBV28 and TRBJ2-3, is DVKVTQSSRYLVKRTGEKVFLECVQDMDHENMFWYRQDPGLGLRLIYFSYDVKMKEKGDIPEGYSVSREKKERFSLILESASTNQTSMYLCASRASDDHTQYFGPGTRLTVL.

A few counts support this clone. V usage is TRBV27 and J usage is TRBJ1-2, with D uncertain. Deletions cut 5 bases from V and 0 bases from J, with 10 bases between. Germline CDR1 MNHEY, CDR2 SMNVEV (reference sequence). There are 14 residues in the CDR3. Here the CDR3 DNA reads TGTGCCAGCAGTCTGTCAGGAGCTAACTATGGCTACACCTTC. Translating it yields CASSLSGANYGYTF.

The chain joins TRBV28 to TRBJ1-2; unclear D gene. V lost 3 bases and J lost 8, with 10 bases in between. The CDR3 extends over 12 amino acids. Germline-derived CDR1 and CDR2 are MDHEN and SYDVKM. DNA for the CDR3: TGTGCCAGCAGTTTTTCGGCGAGAGGCTACACCTTC. It translates to CASSFSARGYTF.

V and J are TRBV18 and TRBJ2-3; D possibly corresponds to TRBD2 (6 bases). The V gene's germline CDR1 is KGHSH and CDR2 LQKENI. The CDR3 loop spans 16 amino acids. Trimming took 3 bases from V and 0 from J, leaving 13 bases between them. CDR3 DNA sequence: TGTGCCAGCTCACCTACTGGCGCGGGGAGCACAGATACGCAGTATTTT. Translated, it gives CASSPTGAGSTDTQYF.

This clone was detected once. The chain has TRBV27 and TRBJ2-3; the match to TRBD2 covers 7 bases. With 6 bases clipped from V and 3 bases from J, the junction kept 9 bases outside the gene matches. This CDR3 region has 15 residues. Germline V gene data show CDR1 as MNHEY and CDR2 as SMNVEV (reference sequence). The CDR3: CASSRGGAGTDTQYF. CDR3 DNA: TGTGCCAGCAGCCGCGGGGGAGCGGGGACAGATACGCAGTATTTT.

V is TRBV30 and J is TRBJ2-5; weak D call: TRBD1 (6 bases). V lost 1 base to trimming and J lost 5 bases, with 17 bases between them. Germline loops: CDR1 GTSNPN, CDR2 SVGIG (reference sequence). The CDR3 sequence is 15 residues long. The CDR3 region is CAWSEGQGTRETQYF. The CDR3 nucleotides read TGTGCCTGGAGTGAAGGTCAGGGGACAAGGGAGACCCAGTACTTC.

This clone has a handful of counts. The chain joins TRBV9 to TRBJ2-1; 8 bases fit TRBD1. CDR1 SGDLS and CDR2 YYNGEE come from the germline V gene. The CDR3 runs 16 residues. With V trimmed by 0 bases and J by 2 bases, 4 bases remained unmatched. The CDR3 is CASSVGQGRPYNEQFF. CDR3 nucleotide sequence: TGTGCCAGCAGCGTAGGACAGGGGAGGCCCTACAATGAGCAGTTCTTC.

This clone showed up just a few times. CDR3 coding DNA: TGTGCCAGCAGCTTAGGCTCCGGGTATAGCAATCAGCCCCAGCATTTT. As protein: CASSLGSGYSNQPQHF. V and J are TRBV7-2 and TRBJ1-5; D is uncertain. The CDR3 is 16 residues long. CDR1 and CDR2 from the germline V gene are SGHTA and FQGNSA. V was pared by 1 base and J by 0 bases, with 10 bases between.

The V gene is TRBV23-1, the J gene TRBJ2-1, with 8 bases aligning to TRBD1. TRBV23-1 carries the ORF label, with uncertain function. The CDR3 sequence is 14 residues long. V lost 8 bases to trimming and J lost 2 bases; unmatched junction nucleotides: 5. The CDR3 loop is CASGPDRAYNEQFF. DNA of the CDR3: TGCGCCAGCGGTCCGGACAGGGCCTACAATGAGCAGTTCTTC.

This chain joins TRBV4-1 and TRBJ1-4; tentatively, D is TRBD1 (6 bases). Trimming removed 1 base at V and 6 bases at J, with 15 bases between. The CDR3 length is 16 residues. Germline values: CDR1 MGHRA, CDR2 YSYEKL. The CDR3 DNA reads TGCGCCAGCAGCCAAGGGGAAGGGGGGGCATATGAAAAACTGTTTTTT. Protein sequence: CASSQGEGGAYEKLFF.

This chain joins TRBV30 and TRBJ2-5; the match to TRBD2 covers 7 bases. This CDR3 has 12 residues. The germline V gene has CDR1 GTSNPN and CDR2 SVGIG (reference sequence). The J segment lost 4 bases and the V segment lost 3 bases, leaving 2 bases of the junction unmatched. CDR3 sequence reads: CAWRTGGETQYF. The CDR3, as DNA: TGTGCCTGGAGAACGGGGGGAGAGACCCAGTACTTC.

The V and J genes are TRBV5-1 and TRBJ1-5; D unresolved. CDR1 SGHRS and CDR2 YFSETQ come from the germline V gene. CDR3 length: 15 amino acids. V gave up 4 bases and J gave up 6 bases, with 17 bases separating them. The CDR3 coding sequence is TGCGCCAGCAGCCCGGACGGAGCGATGGGTCAGCCCCAGCATTTT. Translating it yields CASSPDGAMGQPQHF.

The chain uses TRBV6-6 and TRBJ2-7; possibly TRBD1 for D (5 bases). The CDR3 consists of 14 residues. Trimming left V 2 bases short and J 6 bases short, with 14 bases between. Germline lookup yields CDR1 MNHNY and CDR2 SVGAGI (reference sequence). CDR3 sequence: CASSYQGISVEQYF. The CDR3 DNA reads TGTGCCAGCAGTTACCAGGGAATCTCGGTCGAGCAGTACTTC.

The V call is TRBV28, the J call TRBJ1-2; TRBD1 aligns across 7 bases. The CDR3 has 13 residues. In germline, CDR1 is MDHEN, CDR2 SYDVKM. The junction had 7 bases not matched to a gene; V was cut back by 8 bases and J by 4 bases. CDR3 DNA sequence: TGTGCCAGCCAGCGGGACAGATCCTATGGCTACACCTTC. Protein: CASQRDRSYGYTF.

V gene TRBV28 combines with J gene TRBJ1-2, with 12 bases matching TRBD1. V trimming: 7 bases; J trimming: 3 bases; junction bases outside the gene matches: 9. This CDR3 spans 16 amino acids. Germline CDR1 MDHEN, CDR2 SYDVKM. The CDR3 loop reads CASTSIGTGGHYGYTF. The CDR3 DNA reads as TGTGCCAGCACCTCCATTGGGACAGGGGGCCACTATGGCTACACCTTC.

The chain couples TRBV6-4 to TRBJ1-6; 7 nucleotides agree with TRBD1. This CDR3 has 14 residues. The V segment lost 5 bases and the J segment 5 bases; nucleotides outside the gene matches: 3. Germline values: CDR1 MRHNA, CDR2 SNTAGT. CDR3 nucleotide sequence: TGTGCCAGCAGTACCGGGACAGATAATTCACCCCTCCACTTT. Translating gives CASSTGTDNSPLHF.

To note about this clone: The junction does not match germline at one end; this may be a read error. This sequence joins TRBV11-2 and TRBJ2-1; maybe TRBD1 (6 bases). This CDR3 is 16 amino acids long. Germline V CDR1 and CDR2: SGHAT, FQNNGV. CDR3 nucleotide sequence: TGTGCCGGCAGCTTAGGGTCAGGGGTCTCCTACAATGAGCAGTTCTTC. Protein: CAGSLGSGVSYNEQFF.

The chain couples TRBV7-8 to TRBJ2-3, with D perhaps given as TRBD1 or TRBD2 (5 bases each). Germline CDR1 SGHVS, CDR2 FQNEAQ. The CDR3 totals 17 residues. V gave up 3 bases and J gave up 2 bases, with 18 bases separating them. The CDR3 is CASSFPGAGGLTDTQYF. The CDR3 region has the DNA TGTGCCAGCAGCTTCCCTGGGGCCGGAGGCCTCACAGATACGCAGTATTTT.

CDR3: CASRRGSSGNTIYF. Here the CDR3 DNA reads TGTGCCTCTCGTCGGGGCAGCTCTGGAAACACCATATATTTT. The chain couples TRBV28 to TRBJ1-3, with a weak D call TRBD1 (5 bases). The V end was cut by 11 bases, the J end by 0 bases, with 14 bases between. This CDR3 region has 14 residues. The germline CDR1 and CDR2 sequences are MDHEN and SYDVKM.

The chain uses TRBV5-4 and TRBJ2-1, with a possible D match to TRBD2 (5 bases). The CDR3 spans 15 residues. Trimming cost V 0 bases and J 4 bases, with 11 bases left between them. Germline V CDR1 and CDR2: SGHNT, YYREEE (reference sequence). CDR3 loop: CASSLDPSRYNEQFF. CDR3 nucleotide sequence: TGTGCCAGCAGCTTGGACCCTAGCCGATACAATGAGCAGTTCTTC.